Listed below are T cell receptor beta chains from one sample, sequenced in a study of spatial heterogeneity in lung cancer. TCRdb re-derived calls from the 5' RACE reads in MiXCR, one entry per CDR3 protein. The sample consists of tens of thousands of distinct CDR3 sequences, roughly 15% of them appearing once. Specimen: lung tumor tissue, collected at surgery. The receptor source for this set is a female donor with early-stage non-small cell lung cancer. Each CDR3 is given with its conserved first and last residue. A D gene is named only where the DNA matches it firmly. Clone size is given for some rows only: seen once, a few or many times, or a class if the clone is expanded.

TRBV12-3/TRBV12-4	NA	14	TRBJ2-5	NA	CASSPSRVKETQYF	TGTGCCAGCAGTCCCAGCCGGGTCAAAGAGACCCAGTACTTC
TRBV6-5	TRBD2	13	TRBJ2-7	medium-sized	CASRKREGYEQYF	TGTGCCAGCAGAAAGCGGGAGGGATACGAGCAGTACTTC
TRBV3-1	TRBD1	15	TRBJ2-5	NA	CASSSGQGPQRAQYF	TGTGCCAGCAGCTCCGGACAGGGCCCCCAGAGGGCCCAGTACTTC
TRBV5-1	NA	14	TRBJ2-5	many	CASSLEGPKVSQYF	TGCGCCAGCAGCTTGGAGGGCCCGAAGGTTAGCCAGTACTTC
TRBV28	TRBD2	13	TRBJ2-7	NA	CASNPSGRSKQYF	TGTGCCAGTAATCCTAGCGGTAGGAGCAAGCAGTACTTC
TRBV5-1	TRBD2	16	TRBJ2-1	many	CASSLRGLAGEREQFF	TGCGCCAGCAGCTTGAGGGGGCTAGCGGGAGAACGTGAGCAGTTCTTC
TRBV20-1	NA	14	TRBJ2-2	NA	CSARHGANTGELFF	TGCAGTGCTCGCCACGGGGCGAACACCGGGGAGCTGTTTTTT
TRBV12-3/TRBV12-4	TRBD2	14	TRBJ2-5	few	CASSLSGKQETQYF	TGTGCCAGCAGTCTCAGCGGGAAACAAGAGACCCAGTACTTC
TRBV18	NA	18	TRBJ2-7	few	CASSPPGKLASSSYEQYF	TGTGCCAGCTCACCACCCGGAAAACTAGCATCGAGCTCCTACGAGCAGTACTTC
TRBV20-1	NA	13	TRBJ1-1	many	CSAPGYKNTEAFF	TGCAGTGCCCCGGGGTATAAGAACACTGAAGCTTTCTTT